This TCR beta chain was recorded in a study of regulatory T cells in long-lasting Graves disease. This clonotype was found a few times. Arm-PCR of CDR3 regions and iRepertoire HTBI primers were used to build TCR beta libraries. TCRdb redid the calling of the multiplex PCR reads with MiXCR, one entry per CDR3 protein. The profile shows some 420,000 distinct CDR3 sequences, approximately 22% of them singletons. The germline CDR1 and CDR2 sequences are SNHLY and FYNNEI. Trimming cost V 4 bases and J 5 bases; bases outside gene matches: 3. This CDR3 contains 14 residues. Time point in this sample: persistent/refractory GD, antithyroid drugs over 5 years with positive TRAb. Scientists built the TCR library using RNA that was extracted from PBMCs.

Sequencing was performed on peripheral blood mononuclear cells (PBMCs), taken when the disease was refractory, from a patient treated with antithyroid drugs. The chain uses TRBV2 and TRBJ2-2; 8 nucleotides match TRBD2. This receptor was obtained from a female donor with Graves disease. The CDR3 nucleotides are TGTGCCAGCAGTGCCACTAGCGGAACCGGGGAGCTGTTTTTT. Residues: CASSATSGTGELFF.